Listed here are 11 T cell receptor beta chains from one sample, sequenced in a study of spatial heterogeneity in lung cancer. Documented time point: sample taken at primary tumor resection. Study results and limitations: Counts of expanded intratumoral alpha and beta TCRs tracked tumor mutation counts.

TCRdb reprocessed the 5' RACE reads via MiXCR and lists one record per CDR3 protein. Among fewer than 20,000 distinct CDR3 sequences listed, 5.8% were seen once. No antigen is known for these receptors. The sequences come from lung tumor tissue, collected at surgery. The receptors stem from a female donor with early-stage non-small cell lung cancer.

This clonotype was found many times. With the library built for alpha chains, this beta chain is off target and its frequency is not meaningful. This chain joins TRBV9 and TRBJ2-2; 11 nucleotides agree with TRBD2. The trim removed 6 bases at V and 0 bases at J, leaving 7 bases unmatched. The germline gives CDR1 SGDLS, CDR2 YYNGEE. This CDR3 is built from 17 residues. CDR3 region: CASTRLAGGANTGELFF. The CDR3 DNA sequence: TGTGCCAGCACCCGGCTAGCGGGAGGCGCGAACACCGGGGAGCTGTTTTTT.

This clonotype showed up many times. This beta chain is off target for a library built for alpha chains, so its abundance means little. The V and J genes are TRBV12-3 or TRBV12-4 and TRBJ1-5; D not resolved. CDR3 length: 14 residues. Deletions cut 3 bases from V and 4 bases from J, with 10 bases between. CDR3 nucleotide sequence: TGTGCCAGCAGTTTCTCCCCGGGGAATCAGCCCCAGCATTTT. Its protein product is CASSFSPGNQPQHF.

By share, this clonotype counts as medium-sized. Little can be read into the size of this beta chain, an off-target read in a library designed for alpha chains. The gene calls are TRBV2 and TRBJ2-1, with 8 bases matching TRBD2. V shed 4 bases and J 7 bases; nucleotides not matched to a gene: 9. The CDR3 has 15 amino acids. CDR1 is SNHLY, CDR2 FYNNEI, per germline. CDR3 sequence: CASSAPPGGTNEQFF. DNA of the CDR3: TGTGCCAGCAGTGCCCCCCCGGGGGGGACGAATGAGCAGTTCTTC. Looking up the rest from reference TRBV2 and TRBJ2-1 gives the full variable domain: EPEVTQTPSHQVTQMGQEVILRCVPISNHLYFYWYRQILGQKVEFLVSFYNNEISEKSEIFDDQFSVERPDGSNFTLKIRSTKLEDSAMYFCASSAPPGGTNEQFFGPGTRLTVL.

By frequency in the sample, this clonotype is medium-sized. With the library built for alpha chains, this beta chain is off target and its frequency is not meaningful. J is TRBJ2-1 and V is TRBV12-3 or TRBV12-4; 10 nucleotides match TRBD2. The CDR3 length is 14 residues. J gave up 9 bases and V 8 bases, and 10 bases lay outside the gene matches. The CDR3 sequence: CASGQGTSVAEQFF. CDR3 nucleotides: TGTGCCAGCGGTCAAGGGACTAGCGTGGCTGAGCAGTTCTTC.

This clonotype was seen at least ten times. The library was built for alpha chains, so this beta chain is an off-target read and its size means little. The chain uses TRBV6-1 and TRBJ1-5; no reliable D call. V lost 6 bases, J lost 6 bases, and 15 bases lay in between. This CDR3 has 14 residues. CDR1 is MNHNS and CDR2 is SASEGT in the germline V gene. The CDR3 DNA sequence: TGTGCCAGCAGAACCGAGGGAGGGCGTCAGCCCCAGCATTTT. This sequence encodes CASRTEGGRQPQHF.

This clonotype has only a few counts. For a library built for alpha chains, this beta chain is a stray read; little rests on its size. The chain couples TRBV7-2 to TRBJ2-1; no definite D call. V was trimmed by 1 base and J by 3 bases, leaving 13 bases between them. Germline CDR1 and CDR2: SGHTA and FQGNSA. This CDR3 is built from 16 residues. The CDR3, as DNA: TGTGCCAGCAGCTTAGGGGTTAGCCGCCTCTACAATGAGCAGTTCTTC. Translated, it gives CASSLGVSRLYNEQFF.

This clonotype has ten or more counts. Since it is a stray read in a library aimed at alpha chains, this beta chain has a size that is not meaningful. V gene TRBV20-1 combines with J gene TRBJ1-5; D not resolved. Trimming pared 2 bases from V and 4 bases from J, leaving 6 bases between. CDR3 size: 12 residues. Germline V gives CDR1 DFQATT, CDR2 SNEGSKA (reference sequence). The DNA for the CDR3 is TGCAGTGCTAGAATGGGGAATCAGCCCCAGCATTTT. Translation: CSARMGNQPQHF.

Details on this clonotype: With the library built for alpha chains, this beta chain is off target and its frequency is not meaningful. J is TRBJ2-1 and V is TRBV3-1; TRBD2 matches at 7 bases. Losses at the gene ends were 1 base for V and 4 bases for J; bases not matched to a gene: 4. Germline lookup yields CDR1 LGHDT and CDR2 YNNKEL (reference sequence). CDR3 length: 15 residues. In nucleotides, the CDR3 is TGTGCCAGCAGCCAAGGTGGGAGGGAGTACAATGAGCAGTTCTTC. It codes for CASSQGGREYNEQFF.

This clonotype occurred many times. Being off target in a library aimed at alpha chains, this beta chain has a size of little meaning. The chain recombines TRBV29-1 with TRBJ1-2; no definite D call. Looked up from germline, CDR1 is SQVTM and CDR2 is ANQGSEA. Trimming cost V 4 bases and J 10 bases, with 13 bases left between them. The CDR3 is 11 residues long. CDR3 loop: CSVVQSADYTF. The CDR3 DNA sequence: TGCAGCGTTGTGCAGTCGGCTGACTACACCTTC.

This clonotype was seen ten or more times. This beta chain appears as a stray read in a library generated for alpha chains; its size is not informative. This chain joins TRBV2 and TRBJ2-3; 13 bases align to TRBD2. The CDR3 contains 16 residues. The ends lost 3 bases at V and 3 bases at J; junction bases unmatched: 3. The germline V gene has CDR1 SNHLY and CDR2 FYNNEI. In nucleotides, the CDR3 is TGTGCCAGCAGTGACGGGACTAGCGGGATTACAGATACGCAGTATTTT. It translates to CASSDGTSGITDTQYF.

Many counts were recorded for this clonotype. This beta chain is an off-target read within a library intended for alpha chains, so its frequency means little. The chain employs TRBV2 and TRBJ2-5; 10 positions agree with TRBD2. Germline V CDR1 and CDR2: SNHLY, FYNNEI. This CDR3 is built from 14 residues. V shed 6 bases, J shed 3 bases, and the junction held 4 bases outside the gene matches. The CDR3 is CASRPGTSEETQYF. The CDR3 DNA reads TGTGCCAGCAGGCCCGGGACTAGCGAAGAGACCCAGTACTTC. The full variable domain, with the rest looked up from reference TRBV2 and TRBJ2-5, is EPEVTQTPSHQVTQMGQEVILRCVPISNHLYFYWYRQILGQKVEFLVSFYNNEISEKSEIFDDQFSVERPDGSNFTLKIRSTKLEDSAMYFCASRPGTSEETQYFGPGTRLLVL.